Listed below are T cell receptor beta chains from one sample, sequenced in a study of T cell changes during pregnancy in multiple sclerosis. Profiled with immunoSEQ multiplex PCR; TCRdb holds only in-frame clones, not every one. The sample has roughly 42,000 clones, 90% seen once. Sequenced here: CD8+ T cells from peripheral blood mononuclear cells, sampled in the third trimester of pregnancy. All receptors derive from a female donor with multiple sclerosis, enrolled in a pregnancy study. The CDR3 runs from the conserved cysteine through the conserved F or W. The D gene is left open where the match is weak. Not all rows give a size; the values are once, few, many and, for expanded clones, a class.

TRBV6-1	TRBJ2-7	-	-	CASSYAAGSYEQYF	TGTGCCAGCAGTTATGCCGCGGGCAGCTACGAGCAGTACTTC
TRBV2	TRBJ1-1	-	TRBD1	CASQTGWNTEAFF	TGTGCCAGCCAGACAGGGTGGAACACTGAAGCTTTCTTT
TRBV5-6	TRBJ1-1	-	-	CASSGWGLGAFF	TGTGCCAGCAGCGGTTGGGGACTCGGCGCTTTCTTT
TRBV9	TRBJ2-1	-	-	CASSTHPGTLSDEQFF	TGTGCCAGCAGCACCCACCCCGGGACTCTTTCGGATGAGCAGTTCTTC
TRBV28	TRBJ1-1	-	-	CASSFLVGGFDTEAFF	TGTGCCAGCAGTTTTTTGGTCGGGGGGTTTGACACTGAAGCTTTCTTT
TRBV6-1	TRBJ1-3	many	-	CASRHDSASGNTIYF	TGTGCCAGCAGACACGACAGCGCGTCTGGAAACACCATATATTTT
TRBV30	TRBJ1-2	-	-	CAWSPTEYGYTF	TGTGCCTGGAGCCCGACAGAGTATGGCTACACCTTC
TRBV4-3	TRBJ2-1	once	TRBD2	CASSQASSGGPPEQFF	TGCGCCAGCAGCCAAGCGTCTAGCGGGGGCCCCCCTGAGCAGTTCTTC
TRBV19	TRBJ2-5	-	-	CASSMDMEETQYF	TGTGCCAGTAGTATGGACATGGAAGAGACCCAGTACTTC
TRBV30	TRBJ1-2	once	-	CAWSHGGGGYTF	TGTGCCTGGAGTCACGGGGGTGGGGGCTACACCTTC
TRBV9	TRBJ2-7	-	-	CASGGTSYEQYF	TGTGCCAGCGGAGGGACTTCCTACGAGCAGTACTTC
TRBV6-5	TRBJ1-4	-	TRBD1	CASSGGQQGEKLFF	TGTGCCAGCAGTGGGGGACAGCAAGGGGAAAAACTGTTTTTT
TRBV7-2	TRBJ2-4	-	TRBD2	CASSLELAGGHGNIQYF	TGTGCCAGCAGCTTAGAACTAGCGGGAGGTCATGGAAACATTCAGTACTTC
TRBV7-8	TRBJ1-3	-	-	CASRSANAPGHSAGNTIYF	TGTGCCAGCCGCTCTGCTAACGCTCCGGGACACTCTGCTGGAAACACCATATATTTT
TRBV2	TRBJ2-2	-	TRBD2	CASSEGLAGVGLTGELFF	TGTGCCAGCAGTGAAGGGCTAGCGGGAGTCGGTTTGACCGGGGAGCTGTTTTTT
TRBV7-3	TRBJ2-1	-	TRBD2	CASGTSGSYNEQFF	TGTGCCAGCGGGACTAGCGGCTCCTACAATGAGCAGTTCTTC
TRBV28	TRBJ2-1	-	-	CASSFSGQFYNEQFF	TGTGCCAGCAGCTTTAGCGGTCAATTCTACAATGAGCAGTTCTTC
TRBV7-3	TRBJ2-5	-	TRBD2	CASSSGGGEVTQYF	TGTGCCAGCAGTTCGGGGGGGGGTGAGGTGACCCAGTACTTC
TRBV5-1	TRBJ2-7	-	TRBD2	CASSFLAGGSYEQYF	TGCGCCAGCAGCTTTCTAGCGGGAGGCTCGTACGAGCAGTACTTC
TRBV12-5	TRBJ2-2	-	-	CASGTSTGELFF	TGTGCTAGTGGTACAAGCACCGGGGAGCTGTTTTTT
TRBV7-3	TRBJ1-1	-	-	CASSLSAGVNEAFF	TGTGCCAGCAGCTTAAGTGCCGGGGTCAATGAAGCTTTCTTT
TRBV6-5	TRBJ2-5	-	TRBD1	CASSVDREETQYF	TGTGCCAGCAGTGTAGACAGGGAAGAGACCCAGTACTTC
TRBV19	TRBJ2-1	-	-	CASSIGSSFLYEQFF	TGTGCCAGTAGTATAGGGTCTAGTTTTTTGTATGAGCAGTTCTTC
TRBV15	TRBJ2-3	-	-	CATSRERRGTDTQYF	TGTGCCACCAGCAGAGAGAGACGGGGCACAGATACGCAGTATTTT
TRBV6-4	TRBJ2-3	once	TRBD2	CASSATLAGTDTQYF	TGTGCCAGCAGTGCCACTCTAGCGGGCACAGATACGCAGTATTTT
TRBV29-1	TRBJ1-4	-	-	CSVGPLNEKLFF	TGCAGCGTTGGGCCCCTTAATGAAAAACTGTTTTTT
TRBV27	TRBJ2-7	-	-	CASSLFGGRGLGEQYF	TGTGCCAGCAGTTTATTCGGGGGTCGGGGGTTGGGCGAGCAGTACTTC
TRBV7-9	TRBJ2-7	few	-	CASSPGLNTYEQYF	TGTGCCAGCAGCCCAGGGCTCAATACCTACGAGCAGTACTTC
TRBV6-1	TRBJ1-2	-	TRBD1	CASSEEGASYGYTF	TGTGCCAGCAGTGAAGAGGGGGCGTCCTATGGCTACACCTTC
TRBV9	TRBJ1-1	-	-	CASSALIDPEAFF	TGTGCCAGCAGCGCCCTCATAGATCCTGAAGCTTTCTTT
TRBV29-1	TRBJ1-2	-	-	CSVENPDYGYTF	TGCAGCGTTGAAAACCCGGACTATGGCTACACCTTC
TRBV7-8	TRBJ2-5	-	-	CASSPQTETGQETQYF	TGTGCCAGCAGCCCACAGACCGAGACAGGACAAGAGACCCAGTACTTC
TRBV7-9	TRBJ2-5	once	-	CASSPTWGEETQYF	TGTGCCAGCAGCCCGACCTGGGGGGAAGAGACCCAGTACTTC
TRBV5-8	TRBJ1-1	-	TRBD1	CASSWGDRMNTEAFF	TGTGCCAGCAGCTGGGGGGACAGGATGAACACTGAAGCTTTCTTT
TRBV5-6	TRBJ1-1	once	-	CASSLTENTEAFF	TGTGCCAGCAGCCTTACAGAAAACACTGAAGCTTTCTTT
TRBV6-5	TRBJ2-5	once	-	CASSRWEDPQETQYF	TGTGCCAGCAGCCGCTGGGAGGATCCCCAAGAGACCCAGTACTTC
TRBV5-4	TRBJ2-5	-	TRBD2	CASSSGTSLETQYF	TGTGCCAGCAGCTCCGGGACTAGTCTAGAGACCCAGTACTTC
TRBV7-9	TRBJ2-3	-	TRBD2	CASSSGLAGGFTDTQYF	TGTGCCAGCAGCTCGGGACTAGCGGGGGGGTTCACAGATACGCAGTATTTT
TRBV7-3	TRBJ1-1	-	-	CASSPQGNTEAFF	TGTGCCAGCAGCCCTCAGGGGAACACTGAAGCTTTCTTT
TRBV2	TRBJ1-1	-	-	CASSEYSRLSTEAFF	TGTGCCAGCAGTGAGTACTCCCGACTGAGCACTGAAGCTTTCTTT
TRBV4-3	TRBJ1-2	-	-	CASSHRGHETVPNYGYTF	TGCGCCAGCAGCCATCGAGGCCACGAGACAGTACCTAACTATGGCTACACCTTC
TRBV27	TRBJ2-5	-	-	CASSPRASDETQYF	TGTGCCAGCAGTCCCCGCGCTAGCGATGAGACCCAGTACTTC
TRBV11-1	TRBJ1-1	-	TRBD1	CASSLGQVGPEAFF	TGTGCCAGCAGCCTGGGACAGGTCGGCCCTGAAGCTTTCTTT
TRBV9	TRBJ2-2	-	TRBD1	CASSVGRGQGLTGELFF	TGTGCCAGCAGCGTGGGAAGGGGACAGGGCCTCACCGGGGAGCTGTTTTTT
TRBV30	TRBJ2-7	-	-	CAWSVWQGLSYEQYF	TGTGCCTGGAGTGTTTGGCAGGGGCTCTCCTACGAGCAGTACTTC
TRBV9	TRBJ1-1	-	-	CASSTSRDTEAFF	TGTGCCAGCAGCACAAGCAGGGATACTGAAGCTTTCTTT